Below are 21 T cell receptor beta chains sequenced from a single sample in a study of T-cell reconstitution after alpha-beta-depleted transplantation in children. A TCRbeta library incorporating unique molecular identifiers was prepared. TCRdb reprocessed the PCR reads via MiXCR and lists one record per CDR3 protein. The sample consists of about 980,000 distinct CDR3 sequences, about 29% of them appearing once. This material consisted of PBMCs, mostly from graft donor cells, taken 360 days after TCRalphabeta/CD19-depleted stem cell transplant. The origin of the receptors is a boy less than two years old who had a stem cell transplant for SCID, so the T cells may come from the graft donor.

This clonotype was seen more than once but under ten times. V gene TRBV20-1 combines with J gene TRBJ2-4; D gene uncertain. Germline V CDR1 and CDR2: DFQATT, SNEGSKA (reference sequence). With 5 bases removed from V and 3 bases from J, the gap between germline ends came to 11 bases. The CDR3 runs 13 residues. The CDR3 region has the DNA TGCAGTGCTTGGCAAAGTTTCAAAAACATTCAGTACTTC. Its protein is CSAWQSFKNIQYF.

This clonotype was found a few times. The chain joins TRBV6-2 or TRBV6-3 to TRBJ2-1, with a tentative D call TRBD1 (5 bases). V was clipped by 1 base and J by 0 bases, with 13 bases between them. This CDR3 is built from 17 residues. Per the germline V gene, CDR1 is MNHEY and CDR2 is SVGEGT. The CDR3 sequence: CASSYWPGPSSYNEQFF. CDR3 in DNA: TGTGCCAGCAGTTACTGGCCAGGGCCTAGCTCCTACAATGAGCAGTTCTTC.

This clonotype was observed a handful of times. The gene calls are TRBV12-3 or TRBV12-4 and TRBJ1-5; 9 bases fit TRBD1. Trimming cost V 6 bases and J 6 bases; bases outside gene matches: 3. The CDR3 has 13 amino acids. Written as DNA, the CDR3 is TGTGCCAGCAGCCGACAGGGGGTTCAGCCCCAGCATTTT. Protein: CASSRQGVQPQHF.

J is TRBJ1-1 and V is TRBV20-1; possibly TRBD1 for D (6 bases). This CDR3 comprises 13 residues. Germline assignment: CDR1 DFQATT and CDR2 SNEGSKA (reference sequence). The CDR3 DNA follows: TGCAGGGCCCAGGGGCGGCTGAACACTGAAGCTTTCTTT. Translating it yields CRAQGRLNTEAFF.

The rearrangement links TRBV10-3 to TRBJ2-2, with 7 bases aligning to TRBD1. The CDR3 has 14 amino acids. The germline V gene encodes CDR1 ENHRY and CDR2 SYGVKD. V was clipped by 5 bases and J by 5 bases; unmatched bases: 5. Here the CDR3 reads CAISQDRPTGELFF. The CDR3 DNA sequence: TGTGCCATCAGTCAGGACAGGCCTACCGGGGAGCTGTTTTTT.

This clonotype was picked up a small number of times. The rearrangement links TRBV28 to TRBJ2-3, with 9 bases identical to TRBD2. V shed 6 bases and J 6 bases; nucleotides not matched to a gene: 10. The CDR3 contains 15 residues. Germline CDR1 reads MDHEN; CDR2 reads SYDVKM. This CDR3 is CASRPWRGGLDTQYF. CDR3 DNA: TGTGCCAGCAGGCCCTGGCGGGGGGGCCTGGATACGCAGTATTTT.

The table lists this clonotype with a few counts. The V and J genes are TRBV28 and TRBJ2-7; possibly TRBD1 for D (5 bases). Germline lookup yields CDR1 MDHEN and CDR2 SYDVKM. Between the trimmed V and J ends, which lost 5 bases and 1 base, there was a span of 15 bases. The CDR3 is 15 residues long. The CDR3 coding sequence is TGTGCCAGCAGTCACTCGGACAAGCCTTCCTACGAGCAGTACTTC. Translated: CASSHSDKPSYEQYF.

The rearrangement joins TRBV6-2 or TRBV6-3 to TRBJ2-5, with 8 bases aligning to TRBD2. CDR1 MNHEY and CDR2 SVGEGT come from the germline V gene. The CDR3 extends over 17 amino acids. V was clipped by 5 bases and J by 2 bases; unmatched bases: 13. CDR3 sequence: CASSHPIAGPEQETQYF. The CDR3, as DNA: TGTGCCAGCAGTCACCCCATAGCGGGGCCGGAACAAGAGACCCAGTACTTC.

The chain couples TRBV5-1 to TRBJ2-3, with D perhaps assigned TRBD1 or TRBD2 (5 bases each). Trimming took 5 bases from V and 6 from J, leaving 16 bases between them. Germline V gene data show CDR1 as SGHRS and CDR2 as YFSETQ. CDR3 size: 14 residues. CDR3 amino acids: CASSSPGPRDTQYF. In DNA, the CDR3 is TGCGCCAGCAGTTCTCCGGGACCCCGGGATACGCAGTATTTT.

This chain uses TRBV5-1 with TRBJ2-7; possible D gene TRBD2, 5 bases. V lost 0 bases and J 6 bases, leaving 16 bases between the germline ends. The V gene's germline CDR1 is SGHRS and CDR2 YFSETQ. This CDR3 region has 15 residues. The CDR3 sequence: CASSLARTVEGEQYF. CDR3 bases: TGCGCCAGCAGCTTGGCTAGAACGGTTGAGGGCGAGCAGTACTTC. Full variable domain (missing parts from reference TRBV5-1 and TRBJ2-7): KAGVTQTPRYLIKTRGQQVTLSCSPISGHRSVSWYQQTPGQGLQFLFEYFSETQRNKGNFPGRFSGRQFSNSRSEMNVSTLELGDSALYLCASSLARTVEGEQYFGPGTRLTVT.

The rearrangement links TRBV7-9 to TRBJ2-1, with 9 positions matching TRBD1. CDR1 SEHNR and CDR2 FQNEAQ come from the germline V gene (reference sequence). This CDR3 is built from 16 residues. With V trimmed by 4 bases and J by 5 bases, 9 bases remained unmatched. CDR3: CASSSQGAPANNEQFF. CDR3 sequence (DNA): TGTGCCAGCAGCTCACAGGGGGCCCCGGCAAACAATGAGCAGTTCTTC.

This chain uses TRBV21-1 with TRBJ2-7; TRBD1 is the table's D call, not checked against the DNA. TRBV21-1 is noted as a pseudogene. The CDR3 extends over 16 amino acids. CDR3: CASSKELSGRYYEQYF. For the CDR3, the DNA is TGTGCCAGCAGCAAAGAGTTGTCCGGCCGGTACTACGAGCAGTACTTC.

This clonotype turned up a few times. In DNA form, the CDR3 reads TGTGCCACCAGTGATTTCGGGGACACCGGGGAGCTGTTTTTT. It specifies CATSDFGDTGELFF. J is TRBJ2-2 and V is TRBV24-1; D might be TRBD2 (5 bases). This CDR3 is 14 amino acids long. V was clipped by 1 base and J by 3 bases, with 5 bases between them. Per the germline V gene, CDR1 is KGHDR and CDR2 is SFDVKD.

The genes are TRBV10-3 and TRBJ2-5, with D tentatively TRBD2 (5 bases). In germline, CDR1 is ENHRY, CDR2 SYGVKD. This CDR3 is 12 amino acids long. Trimming removed 4 bases at V and 7 bases at J, with 10 bases between. The CDR3 is CAISGGLGTQYF. The CDR3 DNA reads as TGTGCCATCAGTGGTGGACTCGGGACCCAGTACTTC.

The chain combines TRBV7-2 with TRBJ2-5, with no clear D. The germline gives CDR1 SGHTA, CDR2 FQGNSA. Trimming removed 3 bases from V and 5 bases from J, with 13 bases in between. This CDR3 has 14 amino acids. DNA of the CDR3: TGTGCCAGCAGCTTGTATGGGATGGAGGAGACCCAGTACTTC. As protein: CASSLYGMEETQYF.

This clonotype has more than one count but fewer than ten. V usage is TRBV14 and J usage is TRBJ2-1; D remains unclear. Trimming removed 4 bases from V and 2 bases from J, with 9 bases in between. This CDR3 contains 14 residues. The germline CDR1 and CDR2 sequences are SGHDN and FVKESK. This CDR3 reads CASSLGRPYNEQFF. CDR3 bases: TGTGCCAGCAGCCTTGGTAGGCCCTACAATGAGCAGTTCTTC. The whole variable domain, filled in from reference TRBV14 and TRBJ2-1, reads EAGVTQFPSHSVIEKGQTVTLRCDPISGHDNLYWYRRVMGKEIKFLLHFVKESKQDESGMPNNRFLAERTGGTYSTLKVQPAELEDSGVYFCASSLGRPYNEQFFGPGTRLTVL.

V usage is TRBV19 and J usage is TRBJ2-3; possibly TRBD1 for D (6 bases). This CDR3 contains 15 residues. CDR1 and CDR2 (germline): LNHDA, SQIVND (reference sequence). V was trimmed by 5 bases and J by 0 bases, leaving 12 bases between them. The CDR3 bases are TGTGCCAGTAGTCTCTACGGACAGAGCACAGATACGCAGTATTTT. Its translation: CASSLYGQSTDTQYF.

This chain uses TRBV5-6 with TRBJ2-3, with TRBD2 identical over 9 bases. V was clipped by 3 bases and J by 2 bases; unmatched bases: 7. CDR1 SGHDT and CDR2 YYEEEE come from the germline V gene. CDR3 size: 16 residues. CDR3 sequence (DNA): TGTGCCAGCAGCTACGTAGCGGGGGCCATCACAGATACGCAGTATTTT. Amino acid sequence: CASSYVAGAITDTQYF.

DNA for the CDR3: TGCAGCGTTGTTCACTGGGGGGGGGAGCAGTTCTTC. This codes for CSVVHWGGEQFF. The chain is built from TRBV29-1 and TRBJ2-1; 7 nucleotides agree with TRBD2. The CDR3 has 12 amino acids. Germline loops: CDR1 SQVTM, CDR2 ANQGSEA. Unmatched junction bases numbered 7, after V lost 4 bases and J lost 10 bases.

The chain carries TRBV7-2 and TRBJ1-6; a possible D gene is TRBD1 (5 bases). The CDR3 length is 15 residues. In germline, CDR1 is SGHTA, CDR2 FQGNSA. V lost 3 bases and J lost 10, with 16 bases in between. For the CDR3, the DNA is TGTGCCAGCAGCTTCCCGGAGGGACTTTGGTCACCCCTCCACTTT. It translates to CASSFPEGLWSPLHF. The full variable domain, with the rest looked up from reference TRBV7-2 and TRBJ1-6, is GAGVSQSPSNKVTEKGKDVELRCDPISGHTALYWYRQSLGQGLEFLIYFQGNSAPDKSGLPSDRFSAERTGGSVSTLTIQRTQQEDSAVYLCASSFPEGLWSPLHFGNGTRLTVT.

This clonotype was recorded a few times. V is TRBV12-3 or TRBV12-4 and J is TRBJ2-2, with D uncertain. V lost 5 bases and J 7 bases, leaving 14 bases between the germline ends. This CDR3 is built from 14 residues. The CDR3, as DNA: TGTGCCAGCAGTCCTTTTGAGGTTCGCGGGGAGCTGTTTTTT. Amino acids: CASSPFEVRGELFF.